The entry that follows covers one TCR beta chain sequence. This sample is part of a study of OX40 agonist ivuxolimab in advanced cancers. For the study at large: The study treated patients with ivuxolimab, an agonistic anti-OX40 (CD134) antibody.

Germline V CDR1 and CDR2: ENHRY, SYGVKD. The CDR3 extends over 15 amino acids. With V trimmed by 3 bases and J by 5 bases, 4 bases remained unmatched. The method was immunoSEQ multiplex PCR; TCRdb's version includes in-frame clones alone and lacks a portion of them. The table records about 150,000 clones, 94% of them present only once. This receptor was obtained from an adult with an advanced solid tumor such as melanoma, head and neck, liver or kidney cancer. This chain uses TRBV10-3 with TRBJ2-5; 12 bases map to TRBD1. The sequences come from CD4+ or CD8+ T cells sorted from blood, collected in a trial of the OX40 agonist ivuxolimab. The CDR3 reads CAISDGTGGGETQYF. The CDR3, as DNA: TGTGCCATCAGTGATGGGACAGGGGGCGGGGAGACCCAGTACTTC.